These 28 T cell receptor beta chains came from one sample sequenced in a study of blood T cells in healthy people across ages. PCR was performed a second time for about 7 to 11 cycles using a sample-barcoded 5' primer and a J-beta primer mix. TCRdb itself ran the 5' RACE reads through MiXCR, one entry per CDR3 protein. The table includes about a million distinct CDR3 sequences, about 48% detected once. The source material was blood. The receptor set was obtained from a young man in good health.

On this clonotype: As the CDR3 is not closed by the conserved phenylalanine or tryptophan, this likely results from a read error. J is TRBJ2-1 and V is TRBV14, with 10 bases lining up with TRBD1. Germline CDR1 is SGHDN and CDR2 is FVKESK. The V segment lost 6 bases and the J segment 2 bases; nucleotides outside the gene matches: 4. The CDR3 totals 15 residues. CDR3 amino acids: CASRKGQGPYNEQFL. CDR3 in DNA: TGTGCCAGCAGGAAGGGACAGGGGCCCTACAATGAGCAGTTCTTA.

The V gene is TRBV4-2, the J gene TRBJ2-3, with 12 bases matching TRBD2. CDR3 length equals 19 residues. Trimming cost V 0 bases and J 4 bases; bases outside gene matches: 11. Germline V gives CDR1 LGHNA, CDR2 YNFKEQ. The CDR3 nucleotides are TGTGCCAGCAGCCAAGAGTCTAGCGGGGGGGCATTCCCCGCAGATACGCAGTATTTT. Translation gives CASSQESSGGAFPADTQYF.

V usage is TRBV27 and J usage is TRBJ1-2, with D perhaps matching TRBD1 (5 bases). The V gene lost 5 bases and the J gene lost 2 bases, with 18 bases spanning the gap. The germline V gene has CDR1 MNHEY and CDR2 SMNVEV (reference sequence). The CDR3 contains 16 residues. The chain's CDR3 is CASSPREGFLNYGYTF. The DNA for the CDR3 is TGTGCCAGCAGTCCCCGGGAGGGGTTCCTCAACTATGGCTACACCTTC.

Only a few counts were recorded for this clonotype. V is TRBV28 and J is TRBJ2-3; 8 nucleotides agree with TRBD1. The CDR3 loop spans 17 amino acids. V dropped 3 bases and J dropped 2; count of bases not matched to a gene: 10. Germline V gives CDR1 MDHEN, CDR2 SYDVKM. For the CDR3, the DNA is TGTGCCAGCAGTTTTCCACCTACAGGGGGGAACACAGATACGCAGTATTTT. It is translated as CASSFPPTGGNTDTQYF.

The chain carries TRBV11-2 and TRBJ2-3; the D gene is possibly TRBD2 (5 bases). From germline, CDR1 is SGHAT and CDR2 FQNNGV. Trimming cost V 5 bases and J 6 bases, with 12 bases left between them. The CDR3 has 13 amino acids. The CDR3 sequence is CASSPLGDDTQYF. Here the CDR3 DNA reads TGTGCCAGCAGCCCACTAGGTGATGATACGCAGTATTTT.

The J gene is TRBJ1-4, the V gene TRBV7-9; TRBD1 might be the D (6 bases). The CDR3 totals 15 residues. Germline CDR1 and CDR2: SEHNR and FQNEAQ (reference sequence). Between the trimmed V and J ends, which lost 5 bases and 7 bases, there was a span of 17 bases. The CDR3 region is CASSQGGGLTEKLFF. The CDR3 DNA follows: TGTGCCAGCAGCCAAGGGGGGGGATTGACTGAAAAACTGTTTTTT.

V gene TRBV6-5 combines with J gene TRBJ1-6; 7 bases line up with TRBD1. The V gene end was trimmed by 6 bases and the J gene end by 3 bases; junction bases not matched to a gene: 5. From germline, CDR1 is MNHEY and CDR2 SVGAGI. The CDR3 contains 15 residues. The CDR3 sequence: CASRWDSYYNSPLHF. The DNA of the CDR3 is TGTGCCAGCAGATGGGACAGCTACTATAATTCACCCCTCCACTTT.

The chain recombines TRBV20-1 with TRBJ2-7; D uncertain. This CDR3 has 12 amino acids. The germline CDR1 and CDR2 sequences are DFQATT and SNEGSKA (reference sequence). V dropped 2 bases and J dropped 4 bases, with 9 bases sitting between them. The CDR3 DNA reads TGCAGTGCTAGATCCCAAACGTACGAGCAGTACTTC. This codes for CSARSQTYEQYF.

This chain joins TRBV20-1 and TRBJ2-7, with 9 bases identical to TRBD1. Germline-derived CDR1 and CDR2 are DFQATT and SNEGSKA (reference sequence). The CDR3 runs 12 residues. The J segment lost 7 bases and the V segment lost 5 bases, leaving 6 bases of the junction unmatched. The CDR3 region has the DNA TGCAGTGCTCCGGGGACAGGGAGGGAGCAGTACTTC. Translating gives CSAPGTGREQYF.

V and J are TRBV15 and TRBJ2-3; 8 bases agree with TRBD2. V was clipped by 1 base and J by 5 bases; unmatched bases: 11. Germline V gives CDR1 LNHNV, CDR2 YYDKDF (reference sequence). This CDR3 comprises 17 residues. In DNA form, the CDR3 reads TGTGCCACCAGCAGAGGTCCAGGCGGGGGGCGTATAGATACGCAGTATTTT. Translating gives CATSRGPGGGRIDTQYF.

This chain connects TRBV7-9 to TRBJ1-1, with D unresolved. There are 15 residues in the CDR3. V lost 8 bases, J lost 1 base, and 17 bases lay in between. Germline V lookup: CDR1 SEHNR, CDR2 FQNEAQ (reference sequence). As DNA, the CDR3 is TGTGCCAGCGCCCGACGGGAGGGTTCGAACACTGAAGCTTTCTTT. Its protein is CASARREGSNTEAFF.

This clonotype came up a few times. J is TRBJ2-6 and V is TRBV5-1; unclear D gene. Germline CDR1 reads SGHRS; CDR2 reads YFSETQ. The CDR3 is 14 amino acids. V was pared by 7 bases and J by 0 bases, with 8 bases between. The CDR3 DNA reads TGCGCCAGCGCAGTCCGCTCTGGGGCCAACGTCCTGACTTTC. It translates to CASAVRSGANVLTF.

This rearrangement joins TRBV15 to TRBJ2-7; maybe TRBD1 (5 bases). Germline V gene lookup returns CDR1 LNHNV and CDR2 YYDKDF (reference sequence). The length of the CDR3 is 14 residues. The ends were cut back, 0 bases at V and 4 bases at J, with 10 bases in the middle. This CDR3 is CATSREKQAYEQYF. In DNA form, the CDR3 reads TGTGCCACCAGCAGAGAGAAACAGGCGTACGAGCAGTACTTC.

The CDR3 loop reads CSVSSLAGTDTQYF. The CDR3 nucleotides read TGCAGCGTTTCGTCCCTAGCGGGGACAGATACGCAGTATTTT. The rearrangement uses TRBV29-1 and TRBJ2-3, with 9 nucleotides matching TRBD2. This CDR3 spans 14 amino acids. Per the germline V gene, CDR1 is SQVTM and CDR2 is ANQGSEA. Trimming removed 5 bases from V and 3 bases from J; junction bases left unmatched: 6.

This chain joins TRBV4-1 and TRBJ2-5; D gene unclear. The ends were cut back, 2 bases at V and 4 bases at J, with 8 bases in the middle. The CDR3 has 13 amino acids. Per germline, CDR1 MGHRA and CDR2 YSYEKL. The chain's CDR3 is CASSQRDAETQYF. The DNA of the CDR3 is TGCGCCAGCAGCCAAAGAGACGCAGAGACCCAGTACTTC.

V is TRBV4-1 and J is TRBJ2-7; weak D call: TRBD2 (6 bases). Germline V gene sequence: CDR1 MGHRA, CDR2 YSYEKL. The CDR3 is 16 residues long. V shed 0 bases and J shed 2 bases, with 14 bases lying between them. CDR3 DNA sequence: TGCGCCAGCAGCCAAGAAGCCGGGACTTCTACCTACGAGCAGTACTTC. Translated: CASSQEAGTSTYEQYF.

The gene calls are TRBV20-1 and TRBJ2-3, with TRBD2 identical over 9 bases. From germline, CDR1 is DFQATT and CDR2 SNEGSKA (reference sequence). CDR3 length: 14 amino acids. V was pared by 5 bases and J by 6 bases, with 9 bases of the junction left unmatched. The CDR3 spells CSAGRGGPKDTQYF. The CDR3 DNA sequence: TGCAGTGCTGGGCGGGGGGGGCCCAAGGATACGCAGTATTTT.

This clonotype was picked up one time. The CDR3, as DNA: TGCGCCAGCGCGCAGGGGTATAGGATCTATGAGCAGTTCTTC. Its protein product is CASAQGYRIYEQFF. The chain joins TRBV5-1 to TRBJ2-1; TRBD1 is a possible D gene (6 bases). Per the germline V gene, CDR1 is SGHRS and CDR2 is YFSETQ. Trimming left V 7 bases short and J 8 bases short, with 19 bases between. The CDR3 runs to 14 residues.

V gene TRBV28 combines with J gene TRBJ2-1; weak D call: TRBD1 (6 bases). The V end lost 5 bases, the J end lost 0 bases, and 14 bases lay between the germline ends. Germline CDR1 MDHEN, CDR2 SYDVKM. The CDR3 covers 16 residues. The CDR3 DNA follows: TGTGCCAGCAGTCGTCAGGGGCCCAGCTCCTACAATGAGCAGTTCTTC. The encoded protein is CASSRQGPSSYNEQFF.

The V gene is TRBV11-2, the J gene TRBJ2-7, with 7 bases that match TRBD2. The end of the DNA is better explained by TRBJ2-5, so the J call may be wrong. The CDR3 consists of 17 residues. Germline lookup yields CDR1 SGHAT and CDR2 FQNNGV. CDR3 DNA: TGTGCCAGCAGCTTATTATCCAGCGGGGAGTTCGTAGAGACCCAGTACTTC. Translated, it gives CASSLLSSGEFVETQYF.

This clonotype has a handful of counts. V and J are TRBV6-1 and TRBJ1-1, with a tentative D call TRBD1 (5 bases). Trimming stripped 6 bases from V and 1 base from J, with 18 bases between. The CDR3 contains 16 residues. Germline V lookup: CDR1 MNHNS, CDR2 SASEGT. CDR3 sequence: CASRRRDQGTNTEAFF. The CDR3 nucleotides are TGTGCCAGCAGGAGGAGGGACCAGGGTACGAACACTGAAGCTTTCTTT.

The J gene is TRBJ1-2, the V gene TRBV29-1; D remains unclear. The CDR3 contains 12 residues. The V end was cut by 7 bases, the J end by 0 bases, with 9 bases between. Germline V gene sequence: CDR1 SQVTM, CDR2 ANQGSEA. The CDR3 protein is CSAVETNYGYTF. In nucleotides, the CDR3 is TGCAGCGCAGTGGAAACTAACTATGGCTACACCTTC.

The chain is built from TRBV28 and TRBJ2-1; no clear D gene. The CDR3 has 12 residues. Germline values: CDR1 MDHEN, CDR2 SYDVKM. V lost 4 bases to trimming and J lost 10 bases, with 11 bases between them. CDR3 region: CASSSFSREQFF. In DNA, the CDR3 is TGTGCCAGCAGTTCTTTTAGTAGAGAGCAGTTCTTC.

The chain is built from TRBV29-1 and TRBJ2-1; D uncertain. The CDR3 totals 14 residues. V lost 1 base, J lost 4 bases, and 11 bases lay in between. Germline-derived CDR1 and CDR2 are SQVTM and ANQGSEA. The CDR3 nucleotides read TGCAGCGTTGAAGCGTCGGCTAGATACAATGAGCAGTTCTTC. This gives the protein CSVEASARYNEQFF.

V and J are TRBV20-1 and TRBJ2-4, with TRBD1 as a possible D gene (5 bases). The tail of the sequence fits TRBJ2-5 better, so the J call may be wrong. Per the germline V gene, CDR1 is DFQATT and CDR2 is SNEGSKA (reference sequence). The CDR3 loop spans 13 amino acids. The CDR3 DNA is TGCAGTGCTAGTCGGCAGGGTGGCGAGACCCAGTACTTC. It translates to CSASRQGGETQYF.

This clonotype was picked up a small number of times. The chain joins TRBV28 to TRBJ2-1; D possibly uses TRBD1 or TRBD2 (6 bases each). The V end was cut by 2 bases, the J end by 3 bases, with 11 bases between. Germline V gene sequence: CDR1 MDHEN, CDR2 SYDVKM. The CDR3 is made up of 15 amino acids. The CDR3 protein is CASSLVRGGYNEQFF. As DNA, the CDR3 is TGTGCCAGCAGTTTAGTCAGGGGAGGCTACAATGAGCAGTTCTTC.

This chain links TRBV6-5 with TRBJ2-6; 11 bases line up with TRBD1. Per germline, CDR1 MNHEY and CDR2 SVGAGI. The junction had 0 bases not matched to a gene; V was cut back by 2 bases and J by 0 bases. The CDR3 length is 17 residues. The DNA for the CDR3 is TGTGCCAGCAGTTACGGGACAGGGGGCTCTGGGGCCAACGTCCTGACTTTC. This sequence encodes CASSYGTGGSGANVLTF.

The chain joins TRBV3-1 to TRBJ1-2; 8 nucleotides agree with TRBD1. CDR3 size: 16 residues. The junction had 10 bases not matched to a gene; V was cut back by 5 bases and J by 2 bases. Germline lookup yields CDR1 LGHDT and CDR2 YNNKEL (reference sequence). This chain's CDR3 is CASSSRSGTGNYGYTF. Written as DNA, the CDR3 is TGTGCCAGCAGCTCCCGATCCGGGACAGGCAACTATGGCTACACCTTC.